What follows are 31 T cell receptor beta chains derived from one specimen sequenced in a study of T cell changes during pregnancy in multiple sclerosis. The repertoire was sequenced with immunoSEQ multiplex PCR; TCRdb's copy has only in-frame clones and lacks some. The sample includes roughly 41,000 clones, 90% seen only once; the top ten take around 7%. The starting material was CD8+ T cells from peripheral blood mononuclear cells, obtained in the third trimester of pregnancy. These receptors all stem from a female donor with multiple sclerosis, enrolled in a pregnancy study.

The gene calls are TRBV21-1 and TRBJ1-2. TRBV21-1 represents a pseudogene. The CDR3 is 14 amino acids. The CDR3 reads CASSKRGTIYGYTF. The CDR3 DNA reads as TGTGCCAGCAGCAAACGCGGGACGATCTATGGCTACACCTTC.

There are a few counts of this clone. The chain employs TRBV27 and TRBJ1-2; D gene unclear. Per germline, CDR1 MNHEY and CDR2 SMNVEV (reference sequence). The CDR3 contains 13 residues. V was cut by 3 bases and J by 8 bases, with 13 bases left in between. The CDR3: CASSFAESGGYTF. The CDR3 DNA reads as TGTGCCAGCAGTTTTGCGGAATCGGGGGGCTACACCTTC.

The chain carries TRBV11-2 and TRBJ2-3; TRBD2 agrees at 9 bases. Trimming removed 0 bases from V and 0 bases from J; junction bases left unmatched: 4. Per germline, CDR1 SGHAT and CDR2 FQNNGV. The CDR3 is 17 amino acids. This CDR3 is CASSLDLSGGSTDTQYF. For the CDR3, the DNA is TGTGCCAGCAGCTTAGACCTTAGCGGGGGCAGCACAGATACGCAGTATTTT.

This chain links TRBV2 with TRBJ2-1; a possible D gene is TRBD2 (6 bases). Trimming cost V 8 bases and J 3 bases, with 14 bases left between them. The V gene's germline CDR1 is SNHLY and CDR2 FYNNEI. There are 14 residues in the CDR3. The CDR3 coding sequence is TGTGCCAGCTGCACCGAGGACTACTACAATGAGCAGTTCTTC. Translating gives CASCTEDYYNEQFF.

The chain uses TRBV13 and TRBJ1-4; D unresolved. V was pared by 6 bases and J by 8 bases, with 16 bases between. The CDR3 is made up of 14 amino acids. Germline V gene data show CDR1 as PRHDT and CDR2 as FYEKMQ (reference sequence). The CDR3 DNA reads TGTGCCAGCAGAGCCACCGGAGAGGAAGAAAAACTGTTTTTT. This encodes CASRATGEEEKLFF.

This rearrangement joins TRBV27 to TRBJ2-3, with a possible D match to TRBD2 (6 bases). Germline V gene lookup returns CDR1 MNHEY and CDR2 SMNVEV (reference sequence). V was clipped by 4 bases and J by 5 bases, with 13 bases between them. The CDR3 runs to 14 residues. CDR3 bases: TGTGCCAGCAGTTCCCTGGGACTGATAGATACGCAGTATTTT. Translated, it gives CASSSLGLIDTQYF.

V is TRBV7-2 and J is TRBJ2-3; 9 positions agree with TRBD2. This CDR3 is 18 amino acids long. The J segment lost 2 bases and the V segment lost 2 bases, leaving 11 bases of the junction unmatched. Looked up from germline, CDR1 is SGHTA and CDR2 is FQGNSA. The CDR3 nucleotides are TGTGCCAGCAGCTTACTAGCGGGGTCCCACATAAACACAGATACGCAGTATTTT. This codes for CASSLLAGSHINTDTQYF.

The chain carries TRBV4-1 and TRBJ1-1; D may be TRBD1 (5 bases). With 5 bases removed from V and 6 bases from J, the gap between germline ends came to 19 bases. The CDR3 has 15 residues. Germline V CDR1 and CDR2: MGHRA, YSYEKL. CDR3 nucleotides: TGCGCCAGCAGCTTACGGCCCGGGGGGGAAGCTGAAGCTTTCTTT. It yields the protein CASSLRPGGEAEAFF.

The chain has TRBV19 and TRBJ2-7, with 8 bases identical to TRBD1. The V gene's germline CDR1 is LNHDA and CDR2 SQIVND (reference sequence). The CDR3 is 15 residues long. Unmatched junction bases numbered 13, after V lost 5 bases and J lost 7 bases. CDR3 sequence: CASSLGQGGMSEQYF. The CDR3 region has the DNA TGTGCCAGTAGTCTTGGACAGGGCGGCATGAGTGAGCAGTACTTC.

The V gene is TRBV27, the J gene TRBJ2-1, with D tentatively TRBD2 (5 bases). CDR3 length equals 13 residues. V was trimmed by 8 bases and J by 2 bases, leaving 10 bases between them. CDR1 is MNHEY and CDR2 is SMNVEV in the germline V gene (reference sequence). CDR3 amino acids: CASGSGTYNEQFF. The CDR3 nucleotides read TGTGCCAGCGGCTCCGGGACCTACAATGAGCAGTTCTTC.

The chain employs TRBV4-1 and TRBJ2-3, with TRBD2 matching 11 bases. Per the germline V gene, CDR1 is MGHRA and CDR2 is YSYEKL. The CDR3 contains 15 residues. V lost 1 base and J lost 6; bases outside the gene matches: 3. The CDR3 nucleotides read TGCGCCAGCAGCCAAGTAGCGGGAGGGCCGGATACGCAGTATTTT. This sequence encodes CASSQVAGGPDTQYF.

The chain combines TRBV5-1 with TRBJ1-1; 9 nucleotides agree with TRBD1. The J segment lost 0 bases and the V segment lost 6 bases, leaving 6 bases of the junction unmatched. Germline CDR1 and CDR2: SGHRS and YFSETQ. There are 15 residues in the CDR3. The DNA for the CDR3 is TGCGCCAGCACCAGAGGACAGGGGTTGAACACTGAAGCTTTCTTT. Its protein product is CASTRGQGLNTEAFF.

This chain connects TRBV11-2 to TRBJ2-3; 10 bases match TRBD2. The germline V gene has CDR1 SGHAT and CDR2 FQNNGV. Trimming at V came to 5 bases and at J to 4 bases, leaving 12 bases not matched to a gene. CDR3 length: 17 residues. The DNA of the CDR3 is TGTGCCAGCAGCCCCCGGGGTAGCGGGGGGTATTCAGATACGCAGTATTTT. Its protein is CASSPRGSGGYSDTQYF. The full variable domain, rest sourced from reference TRBV11-2 and TRBJ2-3, is EAGVAQSPRYKIIEKRQSVAFWCNPISGHATLYWYQQILGQGPKLLIQFQNNGVVDDSQLPKDRFSAERLKGVDSTLKIQPAKLEDSAVYLCASSPRGSGGYSDTQYFGPGTRLTVL.

The J gene is TRBJ1-6, the V gene TRBV11-3; 7 bases fit TRBD1. The CDR3 is 16 amino acids. Germline V CDR1 and CDR2: SGHNT, YENEEA. The ends lost 5 bases at V and 0 bases at J; junction bases unmatched: 4. CDR3 amino acids: CASSVRDSSYNSPLHF. CDR3 DNA sequence: TGTGCCAGCAGCGTCCGGGACAGCTCCTATAATTCACCCCTCCACTTT.

The chain carries TRBV14 and TRBJ1-4; TRBD1 agrees at 9 bases. The length of the CDR3 is 13 residues. The germline gives CDR1 SGHDN, CDR2 FVKESK. Germline trimming cut 8 bases from V and 8 bases from J; bases unmatched to any gene: 6. CDR3 nucleotide sequence: TGTGCCAGCTCACAGGGGGCTGGGGAAAAACTGTTTTTT. It yields the protein CASSQGAGEKLFF.

This clone was seen a few times. V gene TRBV7-9 combines with J gene TRBJ2-7, with 7 positions matching TRBD1. The trim removed 5 bases at V and 3 bases at J, leaving 13 bases unmatched. This CDR3 has 16 amino acids. CDR1 is SEHNR, CDR2 FQNEAQ, per germline (reference sequence). In DNA, the CDR3 is TGTGCCAGCAGCCCCATGAGGGGGCATGCGGTCTACGAGCAGTACTTC. It codes for CASSPMRGHAVYEQYF.

V gene TRBV12-5 combines with J gene TRBJ2-5; 9 bases are a match to TRBD2. The CDR3 is made up of 15 amino acids. V was pared by 4 bases and J by 5 bases, with 8 bases of the junction left unmatched. In germline, CDR1 is LGHNT, CDR2 FRNRAP. CDR3 nucleotide sequence: TGTGCTAGTGGTTCCCCGCGGGGGGGCTCGGAGACCCAGTACTTC. Its protein is CASGSPRGGSETQYF.

The chain links TRBV7-8 to TRBJ2-7; TRBD1 matches 8 bases. The ends lost 6 bases at V and 4 bases at J; junction bases unmatched: 5. CDR1 is SGHVS and CDR2 is FQNEAQ in the germline V gene. This CDR3 is 13 amino acids long. Here the CDR3 reads CASSLWTGYEQYF. The DNA of the CDR3 is TGTGCCAGCAGTCTCTGGACAGGGTACGAGCAGTACTTC.

This sequence joins TRBV5-8 and TRBJ2-5; possible D gene TRBD2, 5 bases. Germline CDR1 reads SGHTS; CDR2 reads YDEGEE. The CDR3 is 14 residues long. V shed 3 bases and J shed 5 bases, with 14 bases lying between them. CDR3 sequence reads: CASSSGLPGETQYF. As DNA, the CDR3 is TGTGCCAGCAGCTCGGGATTACCGGGGGAGACCCAGTACTTC.

V gene TRBV6-6 combines with J gene TRBJ1-1; no reliable D call. There are 15 residues in the CDR3. Trimming cost V 5 bases and J 3 bases, with 16 bases left between them. Germline V gene lookup returns CDR1 MNHNY and CDR2 SVGAGI (reference sequence). This chain's CDR3 is CASSLPPVVHTEAFF. CDR3 bases: TGTGCCAGCAGTCTCCCCCCGGTTGTCCACACTGAAGCTTTCTTT.

The chain uses TRBV27 and TRBJ1-6; D gene ambiguous. With 6 bases removed from V and 5 bases from J, the gap between germline ends came to 17 bases. The CDR3 consists of 16 residues. The V gene's germline CDR1 is MNHEY and CDR2 SMNVEV (reference sequence). In DNA form, the CDR3 reads TGTGCCAGCAGCGAGGGTTTGGTAGGGAATAATTCACCCCTCCACTTT. Its translation is CASSEGLVGNNSPLHF.

This clone came up once. V is TRBV7-9 and J is TRBJ2-1, with D possibly TRBD1 on 6 matching bases. Germline V gene lookup returns CDR1 SEHNR and CDR2 FQNEAQ (reference sequence). Deletions cut 2 bases from V and 5 bases from J, with 10 bases between. CDR3 length: 14 amino acids. The CDR3 region has the DNA TGTGCCAGCAGCTTATCGACAGGAAACAATGAGCAGTTCTTC. Its translation: CASSLSTGNNEQFF.

The V call is TRBV5-1, the J call TRBJ1-1; 7 bases are shared with TRBD1. Germline CDR1 reads SGHRS; CDR2 reads YFSETQ. CDR3 length equals 13 residues. V lost 4 bases, J lost 7 bases, and 7 bases stayed unmatched. CDR3 in amino acids: CASSEGWTGEAFF. The CDR3 nucleotides are TGCGCCAGCAGCGAGGGATGGACAGGTGAAGCTTTCTTT.

V is TRBV9 and J is TRBJ1-5, with 7 bases identical to TRBD1. The ends lost 3 bases at V and 7 bases at J; junction bases unmatched: 7. Germline CDR1 SGDLS, CDR2 YYNGEE. CDR3 length: 14 amino acids. The CDR3 DNA is TGTGCCAGCAGCGCAGGACAGGTCGGACAGCCCCAGCATTTT. Protein sequence: CASSAGQVGQPQHF.

This chain connects TRBV5-1 to TRBJ2-3, with 9 nucleotides matching TRBD2. This CDR3 is built from 15 residues. The junction had 5 bases not matched to a gene; V was cut back by 4 bases and J by 2 bases. Germline values: CDR1 SGHRS, CDR2 YFSETQ. The CDR3 protein is CASSPRGGFTDTQYF. The CDR3 DNA follows: TGCGCCAGCAGCCCGCGGGGGGGGTTCACAGATACGCAGTATTTT. Based on the CDR3 plus reference TRBV5-1 and TRBJ2-3, the full variable domain is KAGVTQTPRYLIKTRGQQVTLSCSPISGHRSVSWYQQTPGQGLQFLFEYFSETQRNKGNFPGRFSGRQFSNSRSEMNVSTLELGDSALYLCASSPRGGFTDTQYFGPGTRLTVL.

V and J are TRBV11-2 and TRBJ1-5; D is unclear. Germline values: CDR1 SGHAT, CDR2 FQNNGV. The CDR3 has 13 amino acids. Trimming left V 5 bases short and J 7 bases short, with 12 bases between. CDR3 loop: CASSPSREQPQHF. The CDR3 region has the DNA TGTGCCAGCAGCCCTTCGAGGGAGCAGCCCCAGCATTTT. The full variable domain, completed using reference TRBV11-2 and TRBJ1-5, is EAGVAQSPRYKIIEKRQSVAFWCNPISGHATLYWYQQILGQGPKLLIQFQNNGVVDDSQLPKDRFSAERLKGVDSTLKIQPAKLEDSAVYLCASSPSREQPQHFGDGTRLSIL.

The chain carries TRBV5-1 and TRBJ2-1; 7 bases agree with TRBD2. V lost 4 bases and J lost 5; bases outside the gene matches: 15. Per the germline V gene, CDR1 is SGHRS and CDR2 is YFSETQ. The CDR3 has 17 residues. CDR3 amino acids: CASSPFVGLAENNEQFF. Here the CDR3 DNA reads TGCGCCAGCAGCCCGTTCGTAGGCCTAGCGGAAAACAATGAGCAGTTCTTC.

The chain has TRBV5-6 and TRBJ2-3, with 9 bases fitting TRBD2. This CDR3 comprises 16 residues. The V gene's germline CDR1 is SGHDT and CDR2 YYEEEE. After removal of 5 bases from V and 2 bases from J, the junction contained 9 bases not matched to a gene. The CDR3 sequence: CASSVAGTSHTDTQYF. As DNA, the CDR3 is TGTGCCAGCAGTGTTGCCGGGACTAGCCACACAGATACGCAGTATTTT. Using reference TRBV5-6 and TRBJ2-3 for the parts outside the CDR3, the full variable domain is DAGVTQSPTHLIKTRGQQVTLRCSPKSGHDTVSWYQQALGQGPQFIFQYYEEEERQRGNFPDRFSGHQFPNYSSELNVNALLLGDSALYLCASSVAGTSHTDTQYFGPGTRLTVL.

This chain links TRBV28 with TRBJ1-4; tentatively, D is TRBD1 (5 bases). This CDR3 spans 14 amino acids. The V gene's germline CDR1 is MDHEN and CDR2 SYDVKM. V dropped 6 bases and J dropped 4 bases, with 12 bases sitting between them. CDR3 loop: CASSPDRFNEKLFF. DNA of the CDR3: TGTGCCAGCAGCCCTGACAGATTTAATGAAAAACTGTTTTTT.

V is TRBV7-6 and J is TRBJ1-6, with 11 bases fitting TRBD1. V was clipped by 3 bases and J by 0 bases; unmatched bases: 4. Germline V gene data show CDR1 as SGHVS and CDR2 as FNYEAQ. This CDR3 is built from 18 residues. The DNA for the CDR3 is TGTGCCAGCAGCTTCGGGACAGGGGGAAGCTCCTATAATTCACCCCTCCACTTT. Amino acids: CASSFGTGGSSYNSPLHF.

The chain combines TRBV7-6 with TRBJ2-5, with D unresolved. The CDR3 contains 13 residues. Germline CDR1 SGHVS, CDR2 FNYEAQ. V dropped 3 bases and J dropped 1 base, with 6 bases sitting between them. Here the CDR3 DNA reads TGTGCCAGCAGCTTCTACCGCCAAGAGACCCAGTACTTC. Encoded protein: CASSFYRQETQYF.